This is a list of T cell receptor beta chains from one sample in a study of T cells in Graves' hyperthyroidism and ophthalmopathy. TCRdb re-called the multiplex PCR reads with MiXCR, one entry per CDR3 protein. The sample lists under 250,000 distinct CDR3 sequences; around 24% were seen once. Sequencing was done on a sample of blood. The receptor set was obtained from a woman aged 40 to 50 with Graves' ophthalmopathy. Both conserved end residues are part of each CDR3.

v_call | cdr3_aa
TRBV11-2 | CASSLGWRLAAYEQYF
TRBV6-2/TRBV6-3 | CASSYPRTSGSVYEQYF
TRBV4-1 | CASSQDASGSDSGELFF
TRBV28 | CASSLLAKDVAKNIQYF
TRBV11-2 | CASSLMGRGGEQYF
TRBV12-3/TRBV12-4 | CASSFRLAGKETQYF
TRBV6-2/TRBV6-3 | CASSGGRRTGELFF
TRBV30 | CAWSTGGGAPYGYTF
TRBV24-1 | CATSEGTSHYEQYF
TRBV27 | CASNNGETQYF
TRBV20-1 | CSASSGQGVMETQYF
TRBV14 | CASSPLNYEQYF
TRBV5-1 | CASSLEGEGYGYTF
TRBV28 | CASGGTGDYEQYF
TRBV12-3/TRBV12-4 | CASSSDGHSGANVLTF
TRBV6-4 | CASSYRSRETQYF
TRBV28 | CASRSLEGPYEQYF
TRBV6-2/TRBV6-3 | CASSRGRLMNTEAFF
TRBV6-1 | CASSLGQGSSPLHF
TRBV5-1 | CASSFAGARVAETQYF
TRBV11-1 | CASSWAGTPSLQEQYF
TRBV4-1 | CASSQLPGQGGNKNIQYF
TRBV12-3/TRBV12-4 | CASSPGLYTGELFF
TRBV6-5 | CASSLQGYGYTF
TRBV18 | CASSPPNSPSEAFF
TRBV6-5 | CATSTGTGISYEQYF
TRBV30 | CAWSSEYRGIRNTEAFF
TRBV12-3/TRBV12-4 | CASSLSKGQETQYF
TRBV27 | CASSSPSGRGKTQYF
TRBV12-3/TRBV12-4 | CASSRGAFVANVLTF
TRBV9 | CASSPTGISGNTIYF
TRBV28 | CASSLVLGQGRGNQPQHF
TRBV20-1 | CSARAGVAGGRHEQYF
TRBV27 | CASSQTWGQPQHF
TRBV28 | CASSLSQRGYQPQHF
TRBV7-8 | CASSLDFGREWETQYF
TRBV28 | CASSSPQGPSYEQYF
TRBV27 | CASSSPPLSGELFF
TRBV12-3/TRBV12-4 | CASSASGNTIYF
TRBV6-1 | CASSEVVGTEAFF
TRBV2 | CASSSTGDNYYSNQPQHF
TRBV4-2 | CASTPEGGPYEQYF
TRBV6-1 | CAGRLRAGGIYEAFF
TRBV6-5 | CASRDQINYGYTF
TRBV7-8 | CASSLATKSKNTEAFF
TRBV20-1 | CSAKPQGAGGYYEQYF
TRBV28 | CASSLLLQETQYF
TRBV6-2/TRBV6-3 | CASITTSYGYNF
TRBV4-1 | CASSPTGDGGYTF
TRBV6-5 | CASSYSPGHYGYTF